This TCR beta chain was sequenced in a study of cytomegalovirus exposure and HLA in healthy donors. Repertoires were generated with immunoSEQ multiplex PCR, while TCRdb's copy carries only in-frame clones and drops some. The repertoire has roughly 350,000 clones, roughly 90% of them found once; the top ten carry about 0.8%. The CDR3 is 12 amino acids. Trimming took off 6 bases at V and 5 bases at J, with 9 bases between the two ends. Germline lookup yields CDR1 KGHSH and CDR2 LQKENI. A single count supports this clone. The chain recombines TRBV18 with TRBJ2-3; possible D gene TRBD1, 5 bases. The origin of this receptor is a woman aged 18-29 years in good health and CMV-seronegative. The specimen was PBMCs. In nucleotides, the CDR3 is TGTGCCAGCTCGAGAGACAGAGATACGCAGTATTTT. This encodes CASSRDRDTQYF.